The 22 T cell receptor beta chains listed next were all sequenced from one sample in a study of blood T cell repertoires in COVID-19. The assay was immunoSEQ multiplex PCR, and TCRdb's table has in-frame clones only and misses some. The sample yields over 150,000 clones, 88% seen once. The sample consisted of PBMCs or T cells enriched from blood (not recorded which). These receptors all stem from a young woman who had recovered from COVID-19.

V and J are TRBV10-1 and TRBJ2-3, with D tentatively TRBD1 (6 bases). Germline CDR1 reads WNHNN; CDR2 reads SYGVQD (reference sequence). V lost 10 bases, J lost 1 base, and 12 bases lay in between. The length of the CDR3 is 13 residues. DNA of the CDR3: TGCGCCACGGGGACATTAGGCACAGATACGCAGTATTTT. This translates into CATGTLGTDTQYF.

The chain uses TRBV20-1 and TRBJ2-7, with 8 positions matching TRBD2. Germline CDR1 is DFQATT and CDR2 is SNEGSKA (reference sequence). V lost 3 bases and J lost 3; bases outside the gene matches: 16. This CDR3 has 17 residues. The CDR3 protein is CSASSGLESEEGYEQYF. The CDR3 nucleotides are TGCAGTGCTAGTTCGGGACTAGAAAGCGAAGAAGGCTACGAGCAGTACTTC.

There are a few counts of this clone. This chain joins TRBV28 and TRBJ2-5, with 7 bases identical to TRBD1. The J segment lost 5 bases and the V segment lost 5 bases, leaving 11 bases of the junction unmatched. Germline lookup yields CDR1 MDHEN and CDR2 SYDVKM. The CDR3 has 15 residues. Here the CDR3 DNA reads TGTGCCAGCAGTCCGGCGACAGGGCCTCGGGAGACCCAGTACTTC. The encoded protein is CASSPATGPRETQYF.

The chain combines TRBV7-6 with TRBJ1-6; D remains unclear. This CDR3 has 14 residues. The V gene lost 11 bases and the J gene lost 0 bases, with 11 bases spanning the gap. Germline values: CDR1 SGHVS, CDR2 FNYEAQ. The CDR3 DNA is TGTGCCCGATCTAGTAGCTCCTATAATTCACCCCTCCACTTT. Protein sequence: CARSSSSYNSPLHF.

The chain employs TRBV19 and TRBJ1-2; 8 nucleotides align to TRBD1. Trimming cost V 4 bases and J 7 bases; bases outside gene matches: 5. This CDR3 region has 13 residues. Per germline, CDR1 LNHDA and CDR2 SQIVND (reference sequence). CDR3 in amino acids: CASSRGTGGGYTF. The CDR3 nucleotides are TGTGCCAGTAGTAGAGGGACAGGTGGTGGCTACACCTTC.

The rearrangement uses TRBV27 and TRBJ2-3; 7 nucleotides agree with TRBD2. Germline loops: CDR1 MNHEY, CDR2 SMNVEV (reference sequence). V shed 5 bases and J 5 bases; nucleotides not matched to a gene: 13. The CDR3 length is 16 residues. The CDR3 spells CASSPYRGRALDTQYF. Here the CDR3 DNA reads TGTGCCAGCAGTCCCTATCGAGGGAGGGCCCTAGATACGCAGTATTTT.

In this sample, this clone turned up once. This chain connects TRBV6-6 to TRBJ1-4, with 7 bases aligning to TRBD1. With 5 bases clipped from V and 3 bases from J, the junction kept 6 bases outside the gene matches. The CDR3 covers 15 residues. Germline V gene lookup returns CDR1 MNHNY and CDR2 SVGAGI (reference sequence). The CDR3 DNA is TGTGCCAGCAGTACTACAGGGGAGGCTAATGAAAAACTGTTTTTT. This translates into CASSTTGEANEKLFF.

The chain recombines TRBV5-1 with TRBJ2-1; the D gene is possibly TRBD1 (6 bases). The CDR3 is 11 residues long. The ends were cut back, 6 bases at V and 8 bases at J, with 9 bases in the middle. Germline lookup yields CDR1 SGHRS and CDR2 YFSETQ. The CDR3 protein is CASIGGHEQFF. The CDR3 DNA is TGCGCCAGCATAGGGGGTCATGAGCAGTTCTTC.

The rearrangement uses TRBV19 and TRBJ2-7; 8 bases align to TRBD1. The CDR3 is 13 residues long. V trimming: 5 bases; J trimming: 7 bases; junction bases outside the gene matches: 7. Germline V gives CDR1 LNHDA, CDR2 SQIVND (reference sequence). The chain's CDR3 is CASSHQGAGEQYF. CDR3 sequence (DNA): TGTGCCAGTAGTCATCAGGGGGCGGGGGAGCAGTACTTC.

The V and J genes are TRBV7-2 and TRBJ1-1, with D tentatively TRBD1 (6 bases). In germline, CDR1 is SGHTA, CDR2 FQGNSA. The CDR3 is 14 residues long. V lost 6 bases and J 2 bases, leaving 13 bases between the germline ends. The CDR3 here is CASSASDSNTEAFF. The CDR3 DNA follows: TGTGCCAGCAGTGCCTCGGACAGCAACACTGAAGCTTTCTTT.

The V gene is TRBV3-1 (or the pseudogene TRBV3-2), the J gene TRBJ1-5, with D uncertain. This CDR3 region has 15 residues. Germline V lookup: CDR1 LGHDT, CDR2 YNNKEL (reference sequence). V was trimmed by 1 base and J by 5 bases, leaving 12 bases between them. The CDR3 reads CASSQGPPLYQPQHF. CDR3 DNA: TGTGCCAGCAGCCAAGGTCCACCACTTTATCAGCCCCAGCATTTT.

The chain couples TRBV7-9 to TRBJ1-2; 7 bases align to TRBD1. The germline gives CDR1 SEHNR, CDR2 FQNEAQ (reference sequence). J was trimmed by 8 bases and V by 4 bases; bases with no gene match: 10. This CDR3 has 14 amino acids. In DNA form, the CDR3 reads TGTGCCAGCAGCTCAGACAGGGACGTAGTGGGCTACACCTTC. Protein sequence: CASSSDRDVVGYTF.

The rearrangement links TRBV2 to TRBJ2-3; unclear D gene. CDR3 length: 16 residues. The ends were cut back, 3 bases at V and 1 base at J, with 14 bases in the middle. Germline V CDR1 and CDR2: SNHLY, FYNNEI. Here the CDR3 reads CASSDGEPRGTDTQYF. CDR3 in DNA: TGTGCCAGCAGTGATGGAGAGCCCCGGGGCACAGATACGCAGTATTTT.

Here the CDR3 DNA reads TGTGCCAGCAGTGAATATACCCAGGGGGCGCGGAATGAGCAGTTCTTC. Residues: CASSEYTQGARNEQFF. The V and J genes are TRBV25-1 and TRBJ2-1, with 8 positions matching TRBD1. The CDR3 length is 16 residues. V lost 0 bases and J lost 7; bases outside the gene matches: 8. Germline-derived CDR1 and CDR2 are MGHDK and SYGVNS.

The gene calls are TRBV2 and TRBJ2-1; 13 bases fit TRBD2. The CDR3 contains 14 residues. With V trimmed by 11 bases and J by 8 bases, 9 bases remained unmatched. From germline, CDR1 is SNHLY and CDR2 FYNNEI. The CDR3 reads CACGRTSGSYEQFF. The CDR3 DNA reads TGTGCCTGCGGTCGGACTAGCGGGAGTTATGAGCAGTTCTTC.

The chain joins TRBV3-1 (or the pseudogene TRBV3-2) to TRBJ2-7, with TRBD2 matching 12 bases. This CDR3 is built from 17 residues. CDR1 LGHDT and CDR2 YNNKEL come from the germline V gene (reference sequence). V shed 0 bases, J shed 7 bases, and the junction held 10 bases outside the gene matches. The CDR3, as DNA: TGTGCCAGCAGCCAAGATTTCGTCGGACTAGCGGGGAGGGAGCAGTACTTC. Translated: CASSQDFVGLAGREQYF.

The gene calls are TRBV4-1 and TRBJ1-4, with D tentatively TRBD1 (5 bases). Germline CDR1 and CDR2: MGHRA and YSYEKL. V was clipped by 0 bases and J by 7 bases, with 12 bases between them. The CDR3 is made up of 15 amino acids. CDR3 loop: CASSQDSSGFEKLFF. In DNA form, the CDR3 reads TGCGCCAGCAGCCAAGATTCGTCAGGGTTTGAAAAACTGTTTTTT.

The chain joins TRBV12-5 to TRBJ1-1, with D uncertain. Germline-derived CDR1 and CDR2 are LGHNT and FRNRAP. CDR3 length: 13 amino acids. Trimming shortened V by 6 bases and J by 6 bases, and 14 bases separated the two germline ends. As DNA, the CDR3 is TGTGCTAGTGGCCGGAAAGGAGTCGCTGAAGCTTTCTTT. Amino acids: CASGRKGVAEAFF.

The gene calls are TRBV3-1 (or the pseudogene TRBV3-2) and TRBJ2-1; TRBD2 aligns across 11 bases. Germline values: CDR1 LGHDT, CDR2 YNNKEL (reference sequence). The ends lost 7 bases at V and 4 bases at J; junction bases unmatched: 6. The CDR3 sequence is 15 residues long. CDR3 nucleotides: TGTGCCAGCACCACCGGGACTAGCGGTTACAATGAGCAGTTCTTC. Amino acids: CASTTGTSGYNEQFF.

This clone was seen only a few times. The chain couples TRBV29-1 to TRBJ1-2; D gene unclear. Germline CDR1 reads SQVTM; CDR2 reads ANQGSEA. V lost 3 bases to trimming and J lost 8 bases, with 10 bases between them. The CDR3 extends over 11 amino acids. CDR3 amino acids: CSVEFGRGYTF. The CDR3, as DNA: TGCAGCGTTGAGTTTGGGAGGGGCTACACCTTC.

The rearrangement uses TRBV28 and TRBJ1-4; D call uncertain. The germline V gene has CDR1 MDHEN and CDR2 SYDVKM. V lost 5 bases and J lost 5, with 12 bases in between. CDR3 size: 14 residues. The CDR3 DNA follows: TGTGCCAGCAGTCCCGTACAGTTGAATGAAAAACTGTTTTTT. Its translation is CASSPVQLNEKLFF.

In nucleotides, the CDR3 is TGCGCCAGCAGCTTGGCACGGGTCTCCTACGAGCAGTACTTC. Encoded protein: CASSLARVSYEQYF. The rearrangement uses TRBV5-1 and TRBJ2-7, with D unresolved. CDR3 size: 14 residues. Germline loops: CDR1 SGHRS, CDR2 YFSETQ. V was cut by 0 bases and J by 0 bases, with 7 bases left in between.